These T cell receptor beta chains were read from a single sample in a study of cytomegalovirus exposure and HLA in healthy donors. This table comes from immunoSEQ multiplex PCR, and its TCRdb copy is limited to in-frame clones, with some not included. The sample yields approximately 270,000 clones, nearly 90% seen once. Sequencing input: PBMCs. The source of these receptors is a young woman in good health and CMV-seronegative. The CDR3 runs from the conserved cysteine through the conserved F or W. A D gene is named only where the DNA matches it firmly. Where a row states a size, it is once, few, many or the class of an expanded clone; other rows omit it.

d_call j_call clone_size v_call cdr3_aa cdr3_nt
NA TRBJ2-7 NA TRBV28 CASSFLTYEQYF TGTGCCAGCAGTTTCTTAACCTACGAGCAGTACTTC
NA TRBJ1-3 NA TRBV6-5 CASTRDTGPGNTIYF TGTGCCAGCACCCGGGATACAGGGCCTGGAAACACCATATATTTT
NA TRBJ2-6 NA TRBV28 CASSRDKGSGANVLTF TGTGCCAGCAGCCGGGACAAGGGATCTGGGGCCAACGTCCTGACTTTC
NA TRBJ1-1 NA TRBV4-3 CASSPTAQGRAEAFF TGCGCCAGCAGCCCCACGGCACAGGGCCGGGCTGAAGCTTTCTTT
NA TRBJ2-2 few TRBV14 CASSQGVFGELFF TGTGCCAGCAGCCAAGGAGTTTTCGGGGAGCTGTTTTTT
NA TRBJ1-2 NA TRBV28 CASSTPGTPGYTF TGTGCCAGCAGCACTCCCGGGACACCCGGCTACACCTTC
TRBD1 TRBJ1-1 NA TRBV7-9 CASSQGDTEAFF TGTGCCAGCAGCCAGGGGGACACTGAAGCTTTCTTT
NA TRBJ2-7 NA TRBV2 CASRRDTSTYEQYF TGTGCCAGCAGGCGCGACACCAGCACCTACGAGCAGTACTTC
NA TRBJ1-6 once TRBV7-2 CASSPWAGNSPLHF TGTGCCAGCAGCCCTTGGGCTGGCAATTCACCCCTCCACTTT
NA TRBJ1-1 NA TRBV5-6 CASSSFGEAFF TGTGCCAGCAGCTCCTTCGGTGAAGCTTTCTTT
NA TRBJ1-4 NA TRBV4-3 CASSQGWGQGNEKLFF TGCGCCAGCAGCCAAGGGTGGGGGCAGGGGAATGAAAAACTGTTTTTT
NA TRBJ2-7 NA TRBV21-1 CASSKEDTQGDEQYF TGTGCCAGCAGCAAAGAGGACACACAGGGAGACGAGCAGTACTTC
NA TRBJ1-2 NA TRBV6-4 CASRLDEGDYGYTF TGTGCCAGCAGATTGGACGAGGGCGATTATGGCTACACCTTC
NA TRBJ1-4 NA TRBV27 CASSLIGAQEKLFF TGTGCCAGCAGTTTAATAGGGGCTCAGGAAAAACTGTTTTTT
TRBD2 TRBJ2-3 NA TRBV5-1 CASSLAWTSEAYYTQYF TGCGCCAGCAGCTTGGCGTGGACTAGCGAAGCATATTATACGCAGTATTTT
NA TRBJ2-1 NA TRBV18 CASSPTPSLEQFF TGTGCCAGCTCACCGACACCTAGCCTTGAGCAGTTCTTC
NA TRBJ2-6 NA TRBV13 CASSLGVVRSGANVLTF TGTGCCAGCAGCTTAGGGGTCGTGAGGTCAGGGGCCAACGTCCTGACTTTC
NA TRBJ2-7 NA TRBV6-5 CASSPSRDTRYEQYF TGTGCCAGCAGTCCTTCTCGGGACACTAGATACGAGCAGTACTTC
TRBD1 TRBJ1-5 NA TRBV6-5 CASTAGQGNQPQHF TGTGCCAGCACCGCAGGACAGGGTAATCAGCCCCAGCATTTT
NA TRBJ1-2 NA TRBV5-1 CASSSTDTNYGYTF TGCGCCAGCAGCTCGACAGACACTAACTATGGCTACACCTTC
NA TRBJ2-3 NA TRBV7-2 CASSLKQVVDTQYF TGTGCCAGCAGCTTAAAACAGGTCGTGGATACGCAGTATTTT
TRBD1 TRBJ1-1 once TRBV10-1 CASSDPGQGNTEAFF TGCGCCAGCAGTGACCCGGGACAGGGGAACACTGAAGCTTTCTTT
NA TRBJ2-2 NA TRBV6-5 CASSYSSAGELFF TGTGCCAGCAGTTACTCGAGTGCCGGGGAGCTGTTTTTT
TRBD1 TRBJ1-4 NA TRBV30 CAWSASYGQASGEKLFF TGTGCCTGGAGTGCCTCATACGGACAGGCTTCGGGTGAAAAACTGTTTTTT
NA TRBJ1-6 NA TRBV25-1 CASSELDRRRQNSPLHF TGTGCCAGCAGTGAATTAGATAGGAGGAGACAAAATTCACCCCTCCACTTT
NA TRBJ2-7 few TRBV20-1 CSASYSEEQYF TGCAGTGCTAGCTATTCGGAGGAGCAGTACTTC
NA TRBJ2-1 NA TRBV11-3 CASSIRTGSSYNEQFF TGTGCCAGCAGCATTCGGACGGGGAGCTCCTACAATGAGCAGTTCTTC
TRBD2 TRBJ2-7 NA TRBV6-5 CASSYSSSGGYEQYF TGTGCCAGCAGTTACTCGTCCAGCGGGGGCTACGAGCAGTACTTC
NA TRBJ1-4 NA TRBV5-1 CASSYGQPEKLFF TGCGCCAGCAGTTATGGACAGCCGGAAAAACTGTTTTTT
TRBD1 TRBJ2-2 NA TRBV6-5 CASSLVQGAAGELFF TGTGCCAGCAGCTTGGTCCAGGGGGCCGCCGGGGAGCTGTTTTTT
NA TRBJ1-2 NA TRBV4-3 CASSQDEDYGYTF TGCGCCAGCAGCCAAGATGAGGACTATGGCTACACCTTC
TRBD2 TRBJ2-2 NA TRBV2 CASSDGGANTGELFF TGTGCCAGCAGTGACGGGGGGGCCAACACCGGGGAGCTGTTTTTT
NA TRBJ1-1 NA TRBV10-3 CAISEVTSAEAFF TGTGCCATCAGTGAGGTAACATCCGCTGAAGCTTTCTTT
NA TRBJ1-5 NA TRBV4-3 CASSPSAGGPQHF TGCGCCAGCAGCCCTTCCGCAGGTGGGCCCCAGCATTTT
NA TRBJ2-2 NA TRBV6-5 CASSQQGGNTGELFF TGTGCCAGCAGCCAACAGGGCGGGAACACCGGGGAGCTGTTTTTT
NA TRBJ2-3 NA TRBV11-3 CASSSRGNTQYF TGTGCCAGCAGTTCAAGGGGTAATACGCAGTATTTT
TRBD2 TRBJ2-1 NA TRBV7-9 CASSFSGGRYNEQFF TGTGCCAGCAGCTTTAGCGGGGGGCGGTACAATGAGCAGTTCTTC
NA TRBJ1-1 NA TRBV2 CASRLDNPSQAFF TGTGCCAGCAGGCTTGACAACCCTTCCCAAGCTTTCTTT
NA TRBJ1-2 NA TRBV11-2 CASSPAGHGYTF TGTGCCAGCAGTCCCGCGGGCCATGGCTACACCTTC
NA TRBJ2-7 NA TRBV29-1 CSYSTIYEQYF TGCAGCTATTCGACTATATACGAGCAGTACTTC
NA TRBJ1-5 NA TRBV7-9 CASSPITGNQPQHF TGTGCCAGCAGCCCAATAACAGGGAATCAGCCCCAGCATTTT
TRBD2 TRBJ2-1 NA TRBV7-6 CASSYLSGGVEQFF TGTGCCAGCAGCTACCTTAGCGGGGGGGTTGAGCAGTTCTTC
NA TRBJ1-2 few TRBV6-5 CASSYSMLGGYGYTF TGTGCCAGCAGTTACTCGATGCTAGGGGGATATGGCTACACCTTC
TRBD1 TRBJ2-7 NA TRBV7-7 CASRAGTGAYEQYF TGTGCTAGCAGGGCCGGGACAGGTGCCTACGAGCAGTACTTC
TRBD2 TRBJ2-1 NA TRBV6-4 CASSNQRGGSYNEQFF TGTGCCAGCAGTAACCAGCGGGGGGGCTCCTACAATGAGCAGTTCTTC
NA TRBJ2-5 NA TRBV7-6 CASSRVRILDRETQYF TGTGCCAGCAGCCGCGTTAGGATACTAGATAGGGAGACCCAGTACTTC
TRBD2 TRBJ2-3 NA TRBV13 CASSSAGGPTDTQYF TGTGCCAGCAGCAGTGCGGGGGGGCCGACAGATACGCAGTATTTT
NA TRBJ2-2 NA TRBV9 CASSEPTGLNTGELFF TGTGCCAGCAGCGAACCTACAGGGCTGAACACCGGGGAGCTGTTTTTT
TRBD2 TRBJ2-1 NA TRBV27 CASSSLAGGPNEQFF TGTGCCAGCAGTTCCTTAGCGGGGGGGCCTAATGAGCAGTTCTTC
NA TRBJ1-2 NA TRBV18 CASSPGGGGYTF TGTGCCAGCTCACCAGGGGGCGGTGGCTACACCTTC
NA TRBJ1-1 NA TRBV7-9 CASTQASGEKAFF TGTGCCAGCACTCAAGCAAGTGGAGAGAAAGCTTTCTTT
NA TRBJ1-5 NA TRBV7-8 CASSLGAGTEQPQHF TGTGCCAGCAGCTTAGGGGCAGGCACCGAACAGCCCCAGCATTTT
NA TRBJ2-7 NA TRBV5-6 CASSSAGEQYF TGTGCCAGCAGCTCCGCCGGCGAGCAGTACTTC
TRBD1 TRBJ1-2 NA TRBV4-2 CASSQETGGVPYGYTF TGTGCCAGCAGCCAAGAGACAGGGGGGGTACCCTATGGCTACACCTTC
TRBD1 TRBJ1-2 once TRBV7-2 CASSLETGFHYGYTF TGTGCCAGCAGCTTAGAGACAGGGTTCCACTATGGCTACACCTTC
NA TRBJ2-2 NA TRBV5-4 CASSLGLGGNTGELFF TGTGCCAGCAGCTTGGGGCTCGGGGGGAACACCGGGGAGCTGTTTTTT
NA TRBJ1-5 NA TRBV15 CATSVWGTYSNQPQHF TGTGCCACCAGTGTTTGGGGCACTTATAGCAATCAGCCCCAGCATTTT